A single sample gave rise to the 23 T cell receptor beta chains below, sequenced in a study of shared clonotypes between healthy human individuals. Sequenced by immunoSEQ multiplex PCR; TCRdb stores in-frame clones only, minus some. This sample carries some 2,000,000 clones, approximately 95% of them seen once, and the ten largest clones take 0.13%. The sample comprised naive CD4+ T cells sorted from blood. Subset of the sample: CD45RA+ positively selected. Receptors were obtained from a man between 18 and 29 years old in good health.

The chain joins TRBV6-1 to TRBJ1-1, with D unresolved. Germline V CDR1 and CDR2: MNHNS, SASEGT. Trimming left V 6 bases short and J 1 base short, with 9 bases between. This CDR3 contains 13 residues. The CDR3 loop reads CASSPGWNTEAFF. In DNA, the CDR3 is TGTGCCAGCAGCCCGGGATGGAACACTGAAGCTTTCTTT.

This chain's CDR3 is CASSLWTSGRLYNEQFF. CDR3 DNA sequence: TGTGCCAGCAGCCTATGGACTAGCGGGAGGCTCTACAATGAGCAGTTCTTC. The chain recombines TRBV14 with TRBJ2-1, with 14 nucleotides matching TRBD2. The length of the CDR3 is 17 residues. Losses at the gene ends were 4 bases for V and 3 bases for J; bases not matched to a gene: 5. Per germline, CDR1 SGHDN and CDR2 FVKESK.

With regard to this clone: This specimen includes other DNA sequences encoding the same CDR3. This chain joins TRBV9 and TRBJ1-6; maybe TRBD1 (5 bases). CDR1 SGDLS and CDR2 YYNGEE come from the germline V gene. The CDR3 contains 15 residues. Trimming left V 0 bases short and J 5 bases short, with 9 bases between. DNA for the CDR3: TGTGCCAGCAGCGTAGCAGGGACCGATAATTCACCCCTCCACTTT. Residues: CASSVAGTDNSPLHF.

CDR3: CAIGTPSSTDTQYF. The CDR3 region has the DNA TGTGCCATCGGGACACCAAGTAGCACAGATACGCAGTATTTT. V usage is TRBV10-3 and J usage is TRBJ2-3, with D possibly matching TRBD1 (6 bases). Deletions cut 8 bases from V and 0 bases from J, with 12 bases between. This CDR3 comprises 14 residues. Germline CDR1 ENHRY, CDR2 SYGVKD.

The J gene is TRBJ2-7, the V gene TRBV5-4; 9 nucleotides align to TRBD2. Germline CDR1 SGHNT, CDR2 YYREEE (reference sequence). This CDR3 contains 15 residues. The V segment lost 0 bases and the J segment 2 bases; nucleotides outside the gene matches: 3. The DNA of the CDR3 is TGTGCCAGCAGCTTGGCCGGCGGGGGGGCCTACGAGCAGTACTTC. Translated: CASSLAGGGAYEQYF.

The CDR3 is CASSLRTSVNEQFF. The CDR3, as DNA: TGTGCCAGCAGCCTTCGGACTAGCGTCAATGAGCAGTTCTTC. The chain recombines TRBV7-8 with TRBJ2-1; 9 bases are a match to TRBD2. CDR1 is SGHVS, CDR2 FQNEAQ, per germline. Germline trimming cut 5 bases from V and 6 bases from J; bases unmatched to any gene: 5. The CDR3 length is 14 residues.

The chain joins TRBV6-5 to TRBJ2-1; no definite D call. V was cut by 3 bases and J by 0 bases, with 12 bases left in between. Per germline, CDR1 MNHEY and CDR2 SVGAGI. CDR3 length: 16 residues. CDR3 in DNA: TGTGCCAGCAGTTATTCTAGGCTCCACTCCTACAATGAGCAGTTCTTC. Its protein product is CASSYSRLHSYNEQFF.

The CDR3 nucleotides are TGTGCCAGCAGTCCCCCAGGGGGGGCACAAGAGACCCAGTACTTC. It codes for CASSPPGGAQETQYF. The J gene is TRBJ2-5, the V gene TRBV28; possibly TRBD1 or TRBD2 for D (7 bases each). Germline values: CDR1 MDHEN, CDR2 SYDVKM. The CDR3 contains 15 residues. Trimming left V 5 bases short and J 2 bases short, with 15 bases between.

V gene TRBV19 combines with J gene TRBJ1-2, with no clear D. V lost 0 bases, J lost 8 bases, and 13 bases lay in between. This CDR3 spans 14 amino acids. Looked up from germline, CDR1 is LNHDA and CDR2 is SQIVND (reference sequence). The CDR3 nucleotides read TGTGCCAGTAGTATAGAGGCGAAGCTTGGGGGCTACACCTTC. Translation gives CASSIEAKLGGYTF.

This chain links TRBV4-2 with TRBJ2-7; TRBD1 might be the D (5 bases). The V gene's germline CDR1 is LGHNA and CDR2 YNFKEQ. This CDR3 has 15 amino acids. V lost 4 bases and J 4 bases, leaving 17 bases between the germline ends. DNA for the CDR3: TGTGCCAGCAGCCGCCTTGGGGCGGATGAGTACGAGCAGTACTTC. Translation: CASSRLGADEYEQYF.

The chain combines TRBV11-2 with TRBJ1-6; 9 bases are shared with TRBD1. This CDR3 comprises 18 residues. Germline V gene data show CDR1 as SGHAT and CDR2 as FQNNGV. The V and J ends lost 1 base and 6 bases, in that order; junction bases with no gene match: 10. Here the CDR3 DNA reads TGTGCCAGCAGCTTAGGGACAGGGGCCGGATACCTTAATTCACCCCTCCACTTT. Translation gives CASSLGTGAGYLNSPLHF.

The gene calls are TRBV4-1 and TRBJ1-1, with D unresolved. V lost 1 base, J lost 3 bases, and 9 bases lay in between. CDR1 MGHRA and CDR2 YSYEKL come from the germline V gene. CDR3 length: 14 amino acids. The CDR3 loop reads CASSQVDGYTEAFF. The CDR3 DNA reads TGCGCCAGCAGCCAAGTTGATGGATACACTGAAGCTTTCTTT.

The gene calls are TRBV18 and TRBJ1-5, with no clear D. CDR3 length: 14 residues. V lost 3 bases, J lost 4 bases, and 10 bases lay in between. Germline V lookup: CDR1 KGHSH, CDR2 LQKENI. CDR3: CASSPRRDNQPQHF. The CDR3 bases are TGTGCCAGCTCACCGCGCCGAGATAATCAGCCCCAGCATTTT. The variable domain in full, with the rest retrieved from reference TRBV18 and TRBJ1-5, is NAGVMQNPRHLVRRRGQEARLRCSPMKGHSHVYWYRQLPEEGLKFMVYLQKENIIDESGMPKERFSAEFPKEGPSILRIQQVVRGDSAAYFCASSPRRDNQPQHFGDGTRLSIL.

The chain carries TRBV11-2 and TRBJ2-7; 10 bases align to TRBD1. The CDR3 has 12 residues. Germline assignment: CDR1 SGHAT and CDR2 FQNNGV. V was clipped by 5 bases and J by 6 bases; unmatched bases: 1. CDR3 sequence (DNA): TGTGCCAGCAGCGGGGACAGGGGCGAGCAGTACTTC. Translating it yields CASSGDRGEQYF.

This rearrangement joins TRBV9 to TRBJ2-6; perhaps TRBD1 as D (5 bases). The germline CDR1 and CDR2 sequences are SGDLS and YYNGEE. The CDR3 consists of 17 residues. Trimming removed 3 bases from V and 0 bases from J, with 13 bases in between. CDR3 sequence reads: CASSEKTANSGANVLTF. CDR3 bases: TGTGCCAGCAGCGAAAAGACAGCCAACTCTGGGGCCAACGTCCTGACTTTC.

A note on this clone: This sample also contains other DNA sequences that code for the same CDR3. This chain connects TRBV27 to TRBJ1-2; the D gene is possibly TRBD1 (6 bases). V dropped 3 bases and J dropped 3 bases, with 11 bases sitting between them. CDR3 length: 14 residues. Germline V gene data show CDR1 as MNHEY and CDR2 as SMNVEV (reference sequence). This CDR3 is CASSLARTDYGYTF. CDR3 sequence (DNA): TGTGCCAGCAGTTTGGCCCGGACAGACTATGGCTACACCTTC.

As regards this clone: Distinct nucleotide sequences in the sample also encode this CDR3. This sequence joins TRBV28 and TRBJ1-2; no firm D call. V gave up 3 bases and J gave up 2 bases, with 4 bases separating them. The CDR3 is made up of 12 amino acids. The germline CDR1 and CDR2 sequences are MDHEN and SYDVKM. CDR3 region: CASSFPNYGYTF. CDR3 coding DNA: TGTGCCAGCAGTTTCCCGAACTATGGCTACACCTTC.

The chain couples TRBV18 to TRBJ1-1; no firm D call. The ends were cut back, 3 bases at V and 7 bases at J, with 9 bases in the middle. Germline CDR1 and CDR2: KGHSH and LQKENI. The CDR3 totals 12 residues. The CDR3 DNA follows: TGTGCCAGCTCACCCCCCGCACGTGAAGCTTTCTTT. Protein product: CASSPPAREAFF.

CDR3: CASADRISGNTIYF. Written as DNA, the CDR3 is TGTGCCAGCGCAGACAGGATCTCTGGAAACACCATATATTTT. V and J are TRBV2 and TRBJ1-3; perhaps TRBD1 as D (6 bases). In germline, CDR1 is SNHLY, CDR2 FYNNEI. Trimming left V 8 bases short and J 0 bases short, with 11 bases between. This CDR3 spans 14 amino acids. The full variable domain, its missing parts supplied by reference TRBV2 and TRBJ1-3, is EPEVTQTPSHQVTQMGQEVILRCVPISNHLYFYWYRQILGQKVEFLVSFYNNEISEKSEIFDDQFSVERPDGSNFTLKIRSTKLEDSAMYFCASADRISGNTIYFGEGSWLTVV.

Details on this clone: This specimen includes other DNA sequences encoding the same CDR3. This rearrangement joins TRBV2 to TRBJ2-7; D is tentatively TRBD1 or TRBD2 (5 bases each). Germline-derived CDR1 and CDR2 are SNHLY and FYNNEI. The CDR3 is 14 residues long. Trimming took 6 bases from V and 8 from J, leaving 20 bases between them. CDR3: CASRGAGTGWKQYF. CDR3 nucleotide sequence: TGTGCCAGCAGGGGCGCCGGGACCGGGTGGAAGCAGTACTTC.

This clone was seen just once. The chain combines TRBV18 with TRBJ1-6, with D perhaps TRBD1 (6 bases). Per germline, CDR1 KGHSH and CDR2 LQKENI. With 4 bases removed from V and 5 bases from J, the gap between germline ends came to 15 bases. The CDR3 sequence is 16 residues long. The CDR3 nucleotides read TGTGCCAGCTCACAAGGGGGAGCTATTAATAATTCACCCCTCCACTTT. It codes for CASSQGGAINNSPLHF.

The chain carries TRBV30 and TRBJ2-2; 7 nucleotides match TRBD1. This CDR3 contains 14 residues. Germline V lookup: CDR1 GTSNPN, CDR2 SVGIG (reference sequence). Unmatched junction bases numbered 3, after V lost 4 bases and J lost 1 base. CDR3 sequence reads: CAWKGAGNTGELFF. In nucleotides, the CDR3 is TGTGCCTGGAAGGGGGCAGGGAACACCGGGGAGCTGTTTTTT.

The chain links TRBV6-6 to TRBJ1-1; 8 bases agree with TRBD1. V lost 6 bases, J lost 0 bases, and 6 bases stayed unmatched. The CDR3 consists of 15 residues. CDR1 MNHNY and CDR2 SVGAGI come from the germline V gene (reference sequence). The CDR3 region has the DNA TGTGCCAGCAGATCATCAGGGGGCGTGAACACTGAAGCTTTCTTT. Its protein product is CASRSSGGVNTEAFF.